By sample share, the clone carrying this TCR beta chain is medium-sized. Its antigen is currently unknown. Amplified TCR beta CDR3 regions were obtained using RNA transcripts as template. Scientists carried out first-round RT-PCR using HTBI primers and then a second-round multiplex PCR. MiXCR, applied by TCRdb to the multiplex PCR reads, yields one record per CDR3 protein. Among around 40,000 distinct CDR3 sequences, over 40% were seen once, and the ten largest hold roughly 18%. This sample was included in a study of Graves' ophthalmopathy and Graves' hyperthyroidism. Study-wide results and limits: The blood repertoire also included most expanded thyroid clonotypes above 0.001 frequency.

Trimming took off 0 bases at V and 1 base at J, with 6 bases between the two ends. The CDR3 is 14 amino acids. Germline CDR1 LNHNV, CDR2 YYDKDF (reference sequence). This clonotype was obtained from an adult man with Graves' ophthalmopathy. Sequencing was performed on peripheral blood. The genes are TRBV15 and TRBJ2-5; D gene unclear. CDR3 in DNA: TGTGCCACCAGCAGAGATCTATTCCAAGAGACCCAGTACTTC. It codes for CATSRDLFQETQYF.